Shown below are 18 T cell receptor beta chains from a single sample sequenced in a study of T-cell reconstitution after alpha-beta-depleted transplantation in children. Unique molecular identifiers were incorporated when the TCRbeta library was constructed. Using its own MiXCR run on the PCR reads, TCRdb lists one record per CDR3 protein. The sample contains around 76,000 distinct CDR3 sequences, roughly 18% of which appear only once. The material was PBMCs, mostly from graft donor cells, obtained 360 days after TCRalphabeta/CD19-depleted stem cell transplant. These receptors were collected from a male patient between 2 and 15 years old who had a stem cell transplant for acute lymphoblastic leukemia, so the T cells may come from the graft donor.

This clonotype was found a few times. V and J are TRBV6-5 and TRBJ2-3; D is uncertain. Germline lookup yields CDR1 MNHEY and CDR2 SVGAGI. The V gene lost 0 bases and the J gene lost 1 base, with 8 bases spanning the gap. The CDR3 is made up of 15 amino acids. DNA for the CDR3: TGTGCCAGCAGTTACTCTCGAAGCGGCACAGATACGCAGTATTTT. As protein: CASSYSRSGTDTQYF.

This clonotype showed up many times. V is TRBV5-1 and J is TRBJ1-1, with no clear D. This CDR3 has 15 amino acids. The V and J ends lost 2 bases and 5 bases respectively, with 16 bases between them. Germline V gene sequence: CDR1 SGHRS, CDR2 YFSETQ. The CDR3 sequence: CASSFSTWSTTEAFF. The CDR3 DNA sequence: TGCGCCAGCAGCTTCAGTACATGGAGTACGACTGAAGCTTTCTTT. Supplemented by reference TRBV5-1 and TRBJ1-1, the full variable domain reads KAGVTQTPRYLIKTRGQQVTLSCSPISGHRSVSWYQQTPGQGLQFLFEYFSETQRNKGNFPGRFSGRQFSNSRSEMNVSTLELGDSALYLCASSFSTWSTTEAFFGQGTRLTVV.

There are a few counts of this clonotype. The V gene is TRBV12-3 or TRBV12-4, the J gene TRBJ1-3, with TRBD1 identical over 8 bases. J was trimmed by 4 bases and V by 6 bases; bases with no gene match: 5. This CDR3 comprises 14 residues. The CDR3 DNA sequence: TGTGCCAGCAGCCAGACAGGGGACGGAAACACCATATATTTT. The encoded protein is CASSQTGDGNTIYF.

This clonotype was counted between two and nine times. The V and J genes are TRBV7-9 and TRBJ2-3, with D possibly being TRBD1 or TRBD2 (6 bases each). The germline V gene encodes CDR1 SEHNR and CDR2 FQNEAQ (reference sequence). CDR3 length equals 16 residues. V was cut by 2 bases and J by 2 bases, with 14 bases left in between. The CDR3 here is CASSLQGRITTDTQYF. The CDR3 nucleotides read TGTGCCAGCAGCTTACAGGGGAGGATAACCACAGATACGCAGTATTTT.

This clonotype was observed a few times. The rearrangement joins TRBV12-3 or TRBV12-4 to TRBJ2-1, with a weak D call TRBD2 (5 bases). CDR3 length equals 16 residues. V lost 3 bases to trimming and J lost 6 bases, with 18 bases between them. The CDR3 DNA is TGTGCCAGCAGTTTTGCGGGCCTGGTACCGGTCAATGAGCAGTTCTTC. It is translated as CASSFAGLVPVNEQFF.

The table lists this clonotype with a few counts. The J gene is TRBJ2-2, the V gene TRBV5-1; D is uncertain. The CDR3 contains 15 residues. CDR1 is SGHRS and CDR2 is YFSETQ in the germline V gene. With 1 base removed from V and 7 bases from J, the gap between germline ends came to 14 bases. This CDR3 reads CASSLSGKAGGELFF. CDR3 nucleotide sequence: TGCGCCAGCAGCTTGTCGGGCAAGGCAGGCGGGGAGCTGTTTTTT.

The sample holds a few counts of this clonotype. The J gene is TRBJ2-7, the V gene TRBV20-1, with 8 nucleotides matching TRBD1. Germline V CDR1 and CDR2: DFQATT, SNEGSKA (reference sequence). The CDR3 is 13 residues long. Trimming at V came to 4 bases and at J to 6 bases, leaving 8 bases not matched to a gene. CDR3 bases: TGCAGTGCTATCCCGGACAGGGTCGGCGAGCAGTACTTC. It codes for CSAIPDRVGEQYF.

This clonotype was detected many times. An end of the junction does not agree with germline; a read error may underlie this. The CDR3: CASSQSRTGTYVYTF. The CDR3 nucleotides read TGCGCCAGCAGCCAATCACGGACAGGAACCTATGTCTACACCTTC. The genes are TRBV4-1 and TRBJ1-2; TRBD1 matches at 7 bases. Germline V CDR1 and CDR2: MGHRA, YSYEKL. CDR3 size: 15 residues.

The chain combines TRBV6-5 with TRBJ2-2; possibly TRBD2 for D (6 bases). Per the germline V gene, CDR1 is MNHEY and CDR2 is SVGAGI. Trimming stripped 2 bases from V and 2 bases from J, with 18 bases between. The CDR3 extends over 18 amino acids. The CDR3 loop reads CASSYAFVWRGNTGELFF. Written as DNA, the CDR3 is TGTGCCAGCAGTTACGCATTTGTCTGGCGGGGTAACACCGGGGAGCTGTTTTTT.

CDR3: CAISYSGTSGETQYF. CDR3 in DNA: TGTGCCATCAGCTACTCCGGGACTAGCGGTGAGACCCAGTACTTC. This chain joins TRBV10-3 and TRBJ2-5, with 11 positions matching TRBD2. Germline V gives CDR1 ENHRY, CDR2 SYGVKD. The ends lost 6 bases at V and 5 bases at J; junction bases unmatched: 8. This CDR3 comprises 15 residues.

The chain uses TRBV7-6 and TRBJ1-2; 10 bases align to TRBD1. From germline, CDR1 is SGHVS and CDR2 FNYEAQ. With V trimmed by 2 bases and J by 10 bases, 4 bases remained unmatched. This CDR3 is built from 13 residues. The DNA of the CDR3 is TGTGCCAGCAGCTTAAGGACAGGGGGTTTCTACACCTTC. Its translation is CASSLRTGGFYTF.

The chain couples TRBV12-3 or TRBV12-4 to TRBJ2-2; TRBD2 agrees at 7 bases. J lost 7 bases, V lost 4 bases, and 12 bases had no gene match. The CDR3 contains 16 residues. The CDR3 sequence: CASSSGGGELGGELFF. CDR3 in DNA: TGTGCCAGCAGTTCGGGGGGAGGGGAGTTGGGCGGGGAGCTGTTTTTT.

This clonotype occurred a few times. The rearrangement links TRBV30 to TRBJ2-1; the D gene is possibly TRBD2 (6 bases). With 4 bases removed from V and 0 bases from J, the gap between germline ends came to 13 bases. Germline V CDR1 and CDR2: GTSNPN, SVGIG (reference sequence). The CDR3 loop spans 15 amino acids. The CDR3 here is CAWKRGWSSYNEQFF. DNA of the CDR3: TGTGCCTGGAAACGGGGGTGGAGCTCCTACAATGAGCAGTTCTTC.

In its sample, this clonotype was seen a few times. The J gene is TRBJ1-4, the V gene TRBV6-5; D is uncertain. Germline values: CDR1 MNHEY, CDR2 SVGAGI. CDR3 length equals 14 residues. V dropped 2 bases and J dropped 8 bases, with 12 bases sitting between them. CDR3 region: CASSYQSKGEKLFF. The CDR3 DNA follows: TGTGCCAGCAGTTACCAGTCCAAAGGGGAAAAACTGTTTTTT.

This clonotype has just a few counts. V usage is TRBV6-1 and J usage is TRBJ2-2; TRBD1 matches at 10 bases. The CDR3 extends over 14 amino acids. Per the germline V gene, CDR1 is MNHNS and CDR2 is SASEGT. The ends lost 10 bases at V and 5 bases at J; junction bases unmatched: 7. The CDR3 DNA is TGTGCCACCGTCCGGGACAGGGGTACCGGGGAGCTGTTTTTT. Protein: CATVRDRGTGELFF.

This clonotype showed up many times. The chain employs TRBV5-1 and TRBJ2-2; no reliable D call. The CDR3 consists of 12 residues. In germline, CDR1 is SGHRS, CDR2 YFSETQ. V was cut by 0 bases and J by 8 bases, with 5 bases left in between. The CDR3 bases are TGCGCCAGCAGCTTGGGTGTTGGGGAGCTGTTTTTT. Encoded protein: CASSLGVGELFF.

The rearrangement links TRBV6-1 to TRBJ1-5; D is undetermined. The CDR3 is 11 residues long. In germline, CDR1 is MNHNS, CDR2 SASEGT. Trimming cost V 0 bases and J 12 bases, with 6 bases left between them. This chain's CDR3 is CASSEAYLQHF. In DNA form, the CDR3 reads TGTGCCAGCAGTGAAGCGTATCTCCAGCATTTT.

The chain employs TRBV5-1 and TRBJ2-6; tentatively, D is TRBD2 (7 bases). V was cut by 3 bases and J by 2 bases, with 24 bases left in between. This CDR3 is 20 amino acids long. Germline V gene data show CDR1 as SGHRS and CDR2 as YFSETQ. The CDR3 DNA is TGCGCCAGCAGCTCGACAGGAACAGCGGGGAGGGTAGCTGGGGCCAACGTCCTGACTTTC. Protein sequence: CASSSTGTAGRVAGANVLTF.